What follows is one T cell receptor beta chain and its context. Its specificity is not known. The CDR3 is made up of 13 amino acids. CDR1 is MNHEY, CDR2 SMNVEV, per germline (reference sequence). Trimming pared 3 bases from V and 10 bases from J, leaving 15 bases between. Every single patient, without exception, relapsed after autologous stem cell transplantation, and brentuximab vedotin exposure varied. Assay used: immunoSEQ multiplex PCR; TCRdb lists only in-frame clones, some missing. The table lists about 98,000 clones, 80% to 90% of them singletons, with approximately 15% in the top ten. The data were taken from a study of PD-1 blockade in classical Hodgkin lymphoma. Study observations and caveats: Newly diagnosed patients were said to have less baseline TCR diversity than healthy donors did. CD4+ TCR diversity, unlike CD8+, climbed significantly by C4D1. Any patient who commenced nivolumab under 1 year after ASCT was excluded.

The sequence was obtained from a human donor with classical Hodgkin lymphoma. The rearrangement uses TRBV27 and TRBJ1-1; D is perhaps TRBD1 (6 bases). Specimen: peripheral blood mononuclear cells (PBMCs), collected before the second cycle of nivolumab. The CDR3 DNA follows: TGTGCCAGCAGTTTCTTATTCGCAGGGGTAGCTTTCTTT. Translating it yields CASSFLFAGVAFF.